Reported below is one T cell receptor beta chain. The target antigen is unknown. Library preparation for TCR beta used quantitative 5'-RACE with molecular barcodes. TCRdb passed the 5' RACE reads through MiXCR, listing each CDR3 protein once. The table includes under 550,000 distinct CDR3 sequences, roughly 25% detected once. This entry comes from a study of CD8 T cells in ankylosing spondylitis. Study results and limitations: Characteristic, it appeared, of ankylosing spondylitis blood was a TCR beta motif of about eight highly homologous variants. Matched synovial fluid from ankylosing spondylitis patients was reported to be enriched for disease-linked clones.

Sequences were obtained from blood, either unsorted or a sorted T cell fraction (not recorded which). The sequence was obtained from a male donor with ankylosing spondylitis.

CDR3 region: CASSPSLTHNQPQHF. The CDR3 coding sequence is TGTGCCAGCTCACCTTCGCTGACACATAATCAGCCCCAGCATTTT. V and J are TRBV18 and TRBJ1-5, with D hard to call. The CDR3 covers 15 residues. Trimming took 3 bases from V and 4 from J, leaving 13 bases between them. From germline, CDR1 is KGHSH and CDR2 LQKENI.